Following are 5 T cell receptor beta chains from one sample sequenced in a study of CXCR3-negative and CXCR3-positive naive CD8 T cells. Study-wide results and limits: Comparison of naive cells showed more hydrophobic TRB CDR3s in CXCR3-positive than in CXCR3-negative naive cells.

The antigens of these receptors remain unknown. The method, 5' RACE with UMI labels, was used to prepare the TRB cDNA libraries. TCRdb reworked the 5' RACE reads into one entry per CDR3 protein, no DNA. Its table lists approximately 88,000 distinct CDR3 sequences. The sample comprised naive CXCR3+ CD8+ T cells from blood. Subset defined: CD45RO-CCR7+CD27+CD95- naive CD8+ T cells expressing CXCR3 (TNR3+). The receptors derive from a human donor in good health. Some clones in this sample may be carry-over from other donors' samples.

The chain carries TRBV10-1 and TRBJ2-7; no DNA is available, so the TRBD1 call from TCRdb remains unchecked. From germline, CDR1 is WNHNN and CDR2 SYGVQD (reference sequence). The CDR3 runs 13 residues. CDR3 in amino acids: CASSDAQGYEQYF.

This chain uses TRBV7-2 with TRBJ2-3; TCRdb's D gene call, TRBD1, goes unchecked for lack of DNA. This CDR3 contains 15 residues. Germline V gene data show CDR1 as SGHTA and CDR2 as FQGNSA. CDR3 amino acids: CASSEPIYRGDTQYF.

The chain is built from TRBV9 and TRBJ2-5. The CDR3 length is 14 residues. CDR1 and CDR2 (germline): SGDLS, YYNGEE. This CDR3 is CASSGMGIQETQYF.

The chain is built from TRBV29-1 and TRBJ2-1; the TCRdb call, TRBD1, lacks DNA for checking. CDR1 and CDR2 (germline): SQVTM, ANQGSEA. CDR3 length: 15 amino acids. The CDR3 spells CSVEDNRYTGNEQFF.

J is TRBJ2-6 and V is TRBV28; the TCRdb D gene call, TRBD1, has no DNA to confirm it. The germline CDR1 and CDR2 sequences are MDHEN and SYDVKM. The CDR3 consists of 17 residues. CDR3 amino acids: CASNTPSSSSGANVLTF. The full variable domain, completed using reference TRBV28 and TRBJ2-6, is DVKVTQSSRYLVKRTGEKVFLECVQDMDHENMFWYRQDPGLGLRLIYFSYDVKMKEKGDIPEGYSVSREKKERFSLILESASTNQTSMYLCASNTPSSSSGANVLTFGAGSRLTVL.